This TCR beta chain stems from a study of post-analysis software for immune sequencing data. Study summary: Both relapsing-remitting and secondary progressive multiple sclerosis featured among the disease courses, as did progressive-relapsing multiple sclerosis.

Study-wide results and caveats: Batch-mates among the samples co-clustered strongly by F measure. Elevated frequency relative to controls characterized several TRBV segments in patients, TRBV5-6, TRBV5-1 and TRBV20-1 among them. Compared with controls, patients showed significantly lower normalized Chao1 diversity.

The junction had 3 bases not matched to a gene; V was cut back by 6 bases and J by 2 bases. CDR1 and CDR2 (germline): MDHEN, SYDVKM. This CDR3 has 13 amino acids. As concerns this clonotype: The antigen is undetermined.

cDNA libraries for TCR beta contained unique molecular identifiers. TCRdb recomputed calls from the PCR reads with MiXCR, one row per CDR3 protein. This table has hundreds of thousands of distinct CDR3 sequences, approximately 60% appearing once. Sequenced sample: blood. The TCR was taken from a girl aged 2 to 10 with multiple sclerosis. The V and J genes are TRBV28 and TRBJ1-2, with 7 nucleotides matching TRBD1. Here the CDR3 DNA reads TGTGCCAGCAGAAAGACAGGGAACTATGGCTACACCTTC. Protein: CASRKTGNYGYTF.